This TCR beta chain was sequenced during a study of T cells in Graves' hyperthyroidism and ophthalmopathy (dated by TCRdb to between 2018 and 2021). The study in broad terms: Peripheral blood samples were taken at the time of initial diagnosis, prior to any treatment. The roughly 94 discovery patients were randomly split 7:3 into training and test sets. Thyroid tissue and blood T-cell repertoires from roughly 6 Graves' hyperthyroidism patients were also compared in the study. According to the paper, TCR Vbeta CDR3 sequencing was carried out on 120 to 150 peripheral blood samples, which came from 40 to 45 ophthalmopathy, around 75 hyperthyroidism and about 17 progressor patients. To identify TCR V-J signatures that set the groups apart, the researchers used a discovery cohort of approximately 98 patients, made up of around 40 with Graves' ophthalmopathy and about 55 with stable Graves' hyperthyroidism. Prospective prediction of ophthalmopathy was tested in an independent validation cohort of 18 to 20 hyperthyroidism patients and 17 patients who later progressed to ophthalmopathy. Once sampling was done, hyperthyroidism patients were given methimazole at a starting dose of 30 mg daily, whereas ophthalmopathy patients were given high-dose intravenous methylprednisolone. General findings and caveats noted by the study authors: Sample size was not statistically predetermined, and blinding of investigators to group allocation was not performed. A model built on a 13 V-J signature distinguished ophthalmopathy from stable hyperthyroidism, reaching around 90% sensitivity and around 81% specificity in cross-validation and 80%/75% in testing. In validation, the model predicted progression to ophthalmopathy a median of around six months before onset, with roughly 70% sensitivity and roughly 79% specificity. Most expanded thyroid clonotypes (frequency above 0.001) were also detected in blood, a finding suggesting that blood repertoires may reflect thyroid immune responses.

V is trimmed back by 6 bases and J by 3 bases, and the junction contains 12 bases that no gene match accounts for. The CDR3 sequence holds 17 residues, the cysteine and phenylalanine included. The CDR3 DNA has 51 bases and is translated from base 1. CDR1 MNHNS and CDR2 SASEGT are derived from the germline V gene. This clonotype showed up many times. Its antigen specificity is not known. Base quality data are lacking; no much larger clone is found one base away. Stable Graves' hyperthyroidism was defined as no progression to ophthalmopathy during 18 months of follow-up. Hyperthyroidism patients were newly diagnosed, had a disease duration of under 2 months, and were aged 18 to 65 years. Patients with uncontrolled infections, other autoimmune diseases, pregnancy or lactation were excluded. Diagnoses relied on clinical symptoms, serum thyroxine and TRAb, thyroid ultrasound and orbital computed tomography. Ficoll-Paque density gradient centrifugation was used to isolate PBMCs from 9.5 to 10 ml of fresh peripheral blood. Total RNA was extracted with Trizol reagent, and quality was checked on an Agilent 2100 Bioanalyzer.

The TCR beta CDR3 regions were amplified from the RNA transcripts. The TCR CDR3 was subjected to a first round of RT-PCR using the HTBI primer set and the Qiagen OneStep RT-PCR kit. Libraries were constructed in a second round of multiplex PCR, after which size selection and purification were carried out. Paired-end sequencing of the libraries was performed with 100 bp reads on an Illumina HiSeq2000. The study's processing was this. SOAPnuke was used to process the raw data, removing reads that contained adapters or uncalled bases, had a mean Phred below 15, or lacked an exact match to the constant primer or identifier. High-quality paired reads were merged with COPE v1.2.5, and unique nucleotide sequences were defined as clonotypes. Clonotypes were aligned to IMGT TRBV, TRBD and TRBJ reference segments using MiTCR v1.1. Only V-J combinations with frequency above 0.0001, covering roughly 99% of repertoires, were analysed. The TCS score was defined as F50 (clonal expansion) divided by E x V (chaos), with BLOSUM62-based TCRdist calculated between CDR3 peptides within each V-J. Welch's t-statistics and random forest reduced several hundred V-J features to 13, which were used in a naive Bayes classifier (R e1071). TCRdb trimmed public reads at Q25 via fastp, called clones via MiXCR and kept in-frame beta chains. Rows matching on CDR3 protein sequence are summarized as one entry with the most common DNA and genes. TCRdb's processing, not the authors', yielded these V and J calls. Within this sample are 150,000 to 200,000 distinct CDR3 sequences, with about 17% of them counted one time only. The top ten clones comprise around 29% of the sample.

The source of this sequence is a woman aged 50 to 60 with Graves' hyperthyroidism. Sequenced input: blood. The chain is assembled from TRBV6-1 and TRBJ1-5; 9 bases in the middle match TRBD1. The CDR3 sequence is CASSPQAGQGPNQPQHF. The DNA sequence is as follows: TGTGCCAGCAGCCCTCAGGCGGGACAGGGTCCCAATCAGCCCCAGCATTTT.